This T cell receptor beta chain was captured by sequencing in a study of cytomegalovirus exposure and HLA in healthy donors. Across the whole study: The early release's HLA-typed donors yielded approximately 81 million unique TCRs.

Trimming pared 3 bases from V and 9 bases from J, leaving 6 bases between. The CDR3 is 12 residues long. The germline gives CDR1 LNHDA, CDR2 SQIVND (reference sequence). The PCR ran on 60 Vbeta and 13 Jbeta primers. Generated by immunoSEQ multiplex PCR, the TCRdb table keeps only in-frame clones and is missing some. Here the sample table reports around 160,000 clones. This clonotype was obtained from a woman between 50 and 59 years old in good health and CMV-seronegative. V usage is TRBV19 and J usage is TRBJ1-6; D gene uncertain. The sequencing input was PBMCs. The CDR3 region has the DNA TGTGCCAGTAGTATTGAGGCTTCACCCCTCCACTTT. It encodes CASSIEASPLHF.